Following are 10 T cell receptor beta chains from one sample sequenced in a study of CD8+CD57+ T cells in acquired aplastic anemia. TCR beta VDJ and CDR3 were profiled, and genomic DNA was the template. Each CDR3 protein is one row after TCRdb ran MiXCR on the reads. The profile shows around 200,000 distinct CDR3 sequences, under 55% of them singletons. Selection for sequencing was limited to patients who had shown CD8+CD57+ cell expansion by flow cytometry. Sequenced: sorted CD4+, CD8+, or CD8+CD57+ T cells (not recorded which) from PBMCs. All receptors come from a human donor with aplastic anemia.

As regards this clonotype: Given a much more abundant clone one base away, this may be a read error. The chain carries TRBV28 and TRBJ1-5, with D possibly matching TRBD1 (5 bases). Germline V gives CDR1 MDHEN, CDR2 SYDVKM. Deletions cut 8 bases from V and 6 bases from J, with 11 bases between. This CDR3 has 12 residues. This CDR3 reads CASGSGSQPQHF. The CDR3 nucleotides are TGTGCCAGCGGCTCAGGGTCTCAGCCCCAGCATTTT.

The chain is built from TRBV10-2 and TRBJ1-6; D not resolved. Germline assignment: CDR1 WSHSY and CDR2 SAAADI. V was pared by 11 bases and J by 8 bases, with 10 bases between. The length of the CDR3 is 11 residues. CDR3 region: CAAGGDSPLHF. As DNA, the CDR3 is TGCGCCGCGGGTGGGGATTCACCCCTCCACTTT.

The sample holds a few counts of this clonotype. A much more abundant neighbour one base away suggests this may be a read error. This chain links TRBV2 with TRBJ2-7, with a weak D call TRBD1 (5 bases). The length of the CDR3 is 16 residues. Germline V gene sequence: CDR1 SNHLY, CDR2 FYNNEI. CDR3 bases: TGTGCCAGCAGTCCGGGCTCTAGTAAGGGGATATACGAGCGGTACTTC. This sequence encodes CASSPGSSKGIYERYF.

This chain uses TRBV5-4 with TRBJ2-5; the D call may be TRBD1 or TRBD2 (5 bases each). The CDR3 consists of 13 residues. Germline assignment: CDR1 SGHNT and CDR2 YYREEE (reference sequence). The V end was cut by 0 bases, the J end by 7 bases, with 10 bases between. The CDR3 nucleotides are TGTGCCAGCAGCTTGGAGGGTGGGGGGACCCAGTACTTC. Translated: CASSLEGGGTQYF.

J is TRBJ1-2 and V is TRBV20-1, with D maybe TRBD1 (5 bases). The V gene's germline CDR1 is DFQATT and CDR2 SNEGSKA (reference sequence). CDR3 length: 13 amino acids. The V and J ends lost 1 base and 7 bases respectively, with 13 bases between them. Here the CDR3 DNA reads TGCAGTGCTAGAGGTGCAGGGTCCGGTGGCTACACCTTC. Encoded protein: CSARGAGSGGYTF.

This clonotype was counted at least ten times. CDR3 sequence (DNA): TGTGCCAGCAATCGGCCAGGGGCGGGGAATTCACCCCTCCACTTT. Its protein is CASNRPGAGNSPLHF. The chain has TRBV28 and TRBJ1-6; D is perhaps TRBD1 (6 bases). Trimming stripped 7 bases from V and 7 bases from J, with 17 bases between. This CDR3 spans 15 amino acids. Germline V gene data show CDR1 as MDHEN and CDR2 as SYDVKM. The full variable domain, rest sourced from reference TRBV28 and TRBJ1-6, is DVKVTQSSRYLVKRTGEKVFLECVQDMDHENMFWYRQDPGLGLRLIYFSYDVKMKEKGDIPEGYSVSREKKERFSLILESASTNQTSMYLCASNRPGAGNSPLHFGNGTRLTVT.

The chain employs TRBV24-1 and TRBJ1-4, with D uncertain. The CDR3 has 14 amino acids. Trimming took off 8 bases at V and 6 bases at J, with 15 bases between the two ends. Germline V CDR1 and CDR2: KGHDR, SFDVKD. This CDR3 is CATIPPGGDEKLFF. DNA of the CDR3: TGTGCCACCATTCCCCCCGGCGGGGATGAAAAACTGTTTTTT.

V and J are TRBV9 and TRBJ2-2; 8 bases fit TRBD1. CDR3 length equals 13 residues. J gave up 5 bases and V 9 bases, and 6 bases lay outside the gene matches. CDR1 and CDR2 (germline): SGDLS, YYNGEE. For the CDR3, the DNA is TGTGCCATCGGGACAGGTGGTACCGGGGAGCTGTTTTTT. Its protein is CAIGTGGTGELFF. Looking up the rest from reference TRBV9 and TRBJ2-2 gives the full variable domain: DSGVTQTPKHLITATGQRVTLRCSPRSGDLSVYWYQQSLDQGLQFLIQYYNGEERAKGNILERFSAQQFPDLHSELNLSSLELGDSALYFCAIGTGGTGELFFGEGSRLTVL.

This clonotype was detected many times. This chain joins TRBV2 and TRBJ2-3, with D perhaps matching TRBD2 (6 bases). The CDR3 length is 14 residues. The germline gives CDR1 SNHLY, CDR2 FYNNEI. Trimming removed 0 bases at V and 4 bases at J, with 8 bases between. The CDR3 sequence is CASSEAGEADTQYF. The CDR3 nucleotides read TGTGCCAGCAGTGAAGCCGGGGAGGCAGATACGCAGTATTTT.

In the case of this clonotype: The CDR3 does not end in the conserved phenylalanine or tryptophan, so this is likely a read error. The J gene is TRBJ2-5, the V gene TRBV7-9, with D hard to call. Between the trimmed V and J ends, which lost 5 bases and 3 bases, there was a span of 22 bases. The V gene's germline CDR1 is SEHNR and CDR2 FQNEAQ (reference sequence). This CDR3 spans 17 amino acids. The chain's CDR3 is CASSPGGRVLKEETQYY. In DNA form, the CDR3 reads TGTGCCAGCAGCCCCGGCGGTAGGGTCCTGAAGGAAGAGACCCAGTACTAC.